The subject of this entry is one T cell receptor (beta chain). The antigen it recognizes is unknown. The sample holds no much larger clone one base away, and base qualities are not on file. This record belongs to a study of T cells in Graves' hyperthyroidism and ophthalmopathy (dated by TCRdb to 2018 to 2020). Study-level background: Peripheral blood was collected at initial diagnosis, before any treatment. To identify TCR V-J signatures that set the groups apart, the researchers used a discovery cohort of more than 95 patients, made up of roughly 45 with Graves' ophthalmopathy and 57 with stable Graves' hyperthyroidism. Prospective prediction of ophthalmopathy was tested in an independent validation cohort consisting of under 20 hyperthyroidism patients and approximately 16 patients who later progressed to ophthalmopathy. The roughly 94 discovery patients were randomly divided into training and test sets at a 7:3 ratio. Thyroid tissue and blood T-cell repertoires from about six Graves' hyperthyroidism patients were also compared in the study. Following sampling, methimazole starting at 30 mg daily was given to hyperthyroidism patients, and high-dose intravenous methylprednisolone was given to ophthalmopathy patients. TCR Vbeta CDR3 sequencing of some 140 peripheral blood samples (fewer than 45 ophthalmopathy, roughly 72 hyperthyroidism and approximately 17 progressor patients) is reported in the paper. Broader findings and caveats from the paper: A 13 V-J signature model separated ophthalmopathy from stable hyperthyroidism, with around 91% sensitivity and 81.08% specificity in cross-validation and 80%/75% in testing. No statistical method was used to fix the sample size in advance, and group allocation was not hidden from the investigators. Most expanded thyroid clonotypes (frequency above 0.001) were also found in blood, which suggests that blood repertoires may mirror thyroid immune responses. During validation, the model predicted progression to ophthalmopathy a median of around six months ahead of onset, with more than 60% sensitivity and around 73% specificity.

The TCR beta CDR3 regions were amplified from RNA transcripts. The TCR CDR3 was subjected to a first round of RT-PCR using the HTBI primer set and the Qiagen OneStep RT-PCR kit. Libraries were constructed in a second round of multiplex PCR, after which size selection and purification were carried out. The libraries were sequenced on an Illumina HiSeq2000 using paired-end 100 bp reads. Under the source paper's analysis protocol: SOAPnuke was used to process the raw data, with reads discarded if the reads contained adapters or uncalled bases, had a mean Phred below 15, or lacked an exact constant-primer or identifier match. High-quality paired reads were merged with COPE v1.2.5, and unique nucleotide sequences were defined as clonotypes. MiTCR v1.1 was used to align the clonotypes against IMGT TRBV, TRBD and TRBJ reference segments. The analysis was restricted to V-J combinations with a frequency above 0.0001, which together covered 98% to 99.2% of the repertoires. The TCS score was defined as the ratio of F50 (clonal expansion) to E x V (chaos), calculated using BLOSUM62-based TCRdist between CDR3 peptides within each V-J. Welch's t-statistics and random forest reduced fewer than 550 V-J features to roughly 13, which were used in a naive Bayes classifier (R e1071). TCRdb reanalyzed the raw reads on its own, using fastp at Q25 for trimming and MiXCR for clone calling, and kept in-frame beta chains. Entries that share a CDR3 protein sequence are merged under the most common genes and DNA. These V and J calls derive from TCRdb rather than the authors' analysis. The sample table holds some 700,000 distinct CDR3 sequences, of which 17% were seen once. Roughly 16% of the sample is taken by the ten largest.

Taken from the germline V gene, the CDR1 and CDR2 loops are SNHLY and FYNNEI. Germline trimming: 5 bases from V, 6 bases from J; junction bases outside gene matches: 6. The CDR3 starts with the cysteine, ends with the phenylalanine, and has 14 residues. Only the CDR3 DNA is retained, 42 bases long and in frame from the first base. Stable Graves' hyperthyroidism was defined as no progression to ophthalmopathy during 18 months of follow-up. The hyperthyroidism patients were between 18 and 65 years old and newly diagnosed, with a disease duration of less than 2 months. Exclusion was applied to patients with uncontrolled infections, other autoimmune diseases, pregnancy or lactation. Diagnoses relied on clinical symptoms, serum thyroxine and TRAb, thyroid ultrasound and orbital computed tomography. PBMCs were isolated from about 10 ml of fresh peripheral blood by Ficoll-Paque density gradient centrifugation. Total RNA was extracted using Trizol reagent, and RNA quality was assessed on an Agilent 2100 Bioanalyzer.

Specimen: blood. This sequence was found in a man aged 50 to 59 with Graves' hyperthyroidism. The chain uses TRBV2 and TRBJ1-1, with TRBD1 matching 10 junction bases. The CDR3: CASSRQGASAEAFF. The DNA is TGTGCCAGCAGTCGACAGGGGGCGAGCGCTGAAGCTTTCTTT.